Presented here are 14 T cell receptor beta chains from one specimen sequenced in a study of blood T cell repertoires in COVID-19. The repertoire was sequenced with immunoSEQ multiplex PCR; TCRdb's copy has only in-frame clones and lacks some. Among under 300,000 clones listed, 83% were seen once. Sequenced material: peripheral blood. These receptors came from a woman aged 45-59 years who had recovered from COVID-19.

The chain combines TRBV3-1 (or the pseudogene TRBV3-2) with TRBJ2-7; TRBD2 aligns across 11 bases. The V gene's germline CDR1 is LGHDT and CDR2 YNNKEL (reference sequence). This CDR3 comprises 15 residues. The J segment lost 5 bases and the V segment lost 7 bases, leaving 10 bases of the junction unmatched. CDR3 amino acids: CASTSGLAGGHEQYF. For the CDR3, the DNA is TGTGCCAGCACCTCGGGCCTAGCGGGAGGACACGAGCAGTACTTC.

The genes are TRBV14 and TRBJ2-1; D is perhaps TRBD2 (6 bases). The germline V and J ends were trimmed by 4 bases and 3 bases, with 16 bases remaining between them. The germline V gene has CDR1 SGHDN and CDR2 FVKESK. CDR3 size: 16 residues. In DNA form, the CDR3 reads TGTGCCAGCAGCCCCACAAGACTAGTCGGCTACAATGAGCAGTTCTTC. It specifies CASSPTRLVGYNEQFF.

The chain uses TRBV6-1 and TRBJ1-2, with no clear D. V shed 3 bases and J shed 4 bases, with 9 bases lying between them. The V gene's germline CDR1 is MNHNS and CDR2 SASEGT. This CDR3 contains 13 residues. The DNA for the CDR3 is TGTGCCAGCAGTGAGAACAGTATCTATGGCTACACCTTC. Amino acid sequence: CASSENSIYGYTF.

The chain is built from TRBV28 and TRBJ1-2; 8 nucleotides agree with TRBD1. Germline V lookup: CDR1 MDHEN, CDR2 SYDVKM. The CDR3 length is 16 residues. V shed 5 bases, J shed 7 bases, and the junction held 15 bases outside the gene matches. CDR3 region: CASSPSGRGPESGYTF. CDR3 nucleotide sequence: TGTGCCAGCAGTCCCTCCGGCAGGGGGCCTGAGAGTGGCTACACCTTC.

The V and J genes are TRBV28 and TRBJ1-1; D ambiguous. V was shortened by 5 bases and J by 10 bases, with 14 bases between the two germline ends. The CDR3 is 12 residues long. Germline CDR1 is MDHEN and CDR2 is SYDVKM. The CDR3 sequence: CASSPTKIGAFF. Written as DNA, the CDR3 is TGTGCCAGCAGTCCAACAAAGATTGGAGCTTTCTTT.

This sequence joins TRBV27 and TRBJ2-4, with TRBD1 identical over 7 bases. This CDR3 is built from 14 residues. Germline CDR1 MNHEY, CDR2 SMNVEV (reference sequence). The trim removed 5 bases at V and 2 bases at J, leaving 3 bases unmatched. The CDR3 DNA sequence: TGTGCCAGCAGTACAGGGGTGACCAAAAACATTCAGTACTTC. As protein: CASSTGVTKNIQYF.

V usage is TRBV28 and J usage is TRBJ1-6; D unresolved. Per germline, CDR1 MDHEN and CDR2 SYDVKM. Trimming shortened V by 6 bases and J by 11 bases, and 11 bases separated the two germline ends. The CDR3 is 12 residues long. The CDR3 loop reads CASSRDTPPLHF. The CDR3 coding sequence is TGTGCCAGCAGCAGAGACACGCCACCCCTCCACTTT.

In its sample, this clone was seen a few times. V and J are TRBV7-3 and TRBJ2-3; 7 nucleotides agree with TRBD2. The CDR3 is 14 residues long. In germline, CDR1 is SGHTA, CDR2 FQGTGA. Losses at the gene ends were 5 bases for V and 0 bases for J; bases not matched to a gene: 2. In nucleotides, the CDR3 is TGTGCCAGCAGCGCGGGACTAAGCACAGATACGCAGTATTTT. This translates into CASSAGLSTDTQYF.

V usage is TRBV6-1 and J usage is TRBJ1-2; 7 nucleotides align to TRBD1. Germline assignment: CDR1 MNHNS and CDR2 SASEGT. With 1 base clipped from V and 4 bases from J, the junction kept 12 bases outside the gene matches. This CDR3 has 17 amino acids. The CDR3: CASSEGVNTGVPYGYTF. CDR3 bases: TGTGCCAGCAGTGAAGGGGTGAACACAGGGGTACCCTATGGCTACACCTTC.

CDR3 coding DNA: TGTGCCAGCAGTTTAGAGGGGGGGGATGGCTACACCTTC. Its translation: CASSLEGGDGYTF. The gene calls are TRBV27 and TRBJ1-2; D perhaps matches TRBD1 (6 bases). The CDR3 has 13 residues. V lost 2 bases and J 6 bases, leaving 10 bases between the germline ends. CDR1 and CDR2 (germline): MNHEY, SMNVEV (reference sequence).

This clone was seen just once. The chain carries TRBV6-5 and TRBJ2-1; 11 nucleotides line up with TRBD2. The V gene's germline CDR1 is MNHEY and CDR2 SVGAGI. V lost 5 bases, J lost 4 bases, and 4 bases stayed unmatched. The CDR3 runs 15 residues. This CDR3 reads CASSTGTSGYNEQFF. The CDR3 DNA sequence: TGTGCCAGCAGTACCGGGACTAGCGGTTACAATGAGCAGTTCTTC.

V and J are TRBV28 and TRBJ1-5; perhaps TRBD1 as D (6 bases). This CDR3 has 14 amino acids. Germline values: CDR1 MDHEN, CDR2 SYDVKM. V lost 7 bases and J lost 3, with 13 bases in between. CDR3 in amino acids: CASILRDNNQPQHF. DNA for the CDR3: TGTGCCAGCATTCTCCGGGACAACAATCAGCCCCAGCATTTT.

The chain has TRBV9 and TRBJ1-6; no reliable D call. The CDR3 runs to 14 residues. Trimming removed 5 bases at V and 4 bases at J, with 10 bases between. In germline, CDR1 is SGDLS, CDR2 YYNGEE. CDR3 nucleotide sequence: TGTGCCAGCAGAAGAGAGGCTTATAATTCACCCCTCCACTTT. Residues: CASRREAYNSPLHF. The complete variable domain, with remaining parts taken from reference TRBV9 and TRBJ1-6, reads DSGVTQTPKHLITATGQRVTLRCSPRSGDLSVYWYQQSLDQGLQFLIQYYNGEERAKGNILERFSAQQFPDLHSELNLSSLELGDSALYFCASRREAYNSPLHFGNGTRLTVT.

The chain combines TRBV5-8 with TRBJ1-4; perhaps TRBD1 as D (5 bases). This CDR3 spans 14 amino acids. Germline CDR1 reads SGHTS; CDR2 reads YDEGEE. The ends were cut back, 2 bases at V and 5 bases at J, with 10 bases in the middle. CDR3 nucleotide sequence: TGTGCCAGCAGCTTCGAACAGGAGAATGAAAAACTGTTTTTT. Encoded protein: CASSFEQENEKLFF.